The clone carrying this T cell receptor beta chain has only one observation. Trimming took 3 bases from V and 7 from J, leaving 13 bases between them. CDR1 LNHDA and CDR2 SQIVND come from the germline V gene (reference sequence). CDR3 size: 14 residues. This entry belongs to a study of blood T cell repertoires in COVID-19. TCRdb's table, derived via immunoSEQ multiplex PCR, lists solely in-frame clones and lacks some. The sample includes approximately 180,000 clones, around 85% of them seen just once. The TCR originated in a woman older than 75 with acute or convalescent COVID-19. The chain is built from TRBV19 and TRBJ2-1, with D tentatively TRBD2 (5 bases). Sequenced material: peripheral blood. The CDR3 bases are TGTGCCAGTAGTATTCTGTCGGGGTGGAATGAGCAGTTCTTC. It translates to CASSILSGWNEQFF.